These 7 T cell receptor beta chains originate from one sample sequenced in a study of T cell changes during pregnancy in multiple sclerosis. Assay: immunoSEQ multiplex PCR; the TCRdb copy retains only in-frame clones and omits some. Here the sample spans about 74,000 clones, about nine tenths being singletons. The sample here was peripheral blood, taken before pregnancy. These receptors came from a female donor with multiple sclerosis, enrolled in a pregnancy study.

This chain links TRBV18 with TRBJ2-3, with a weak D call TRBD1 (5 bases). Germline V gene sequence: CDR1 KGHSH, CDR2 LQKENI. This CDR3 spans 15 amino acids. Trimming left V 4 bases short and J 6 bases short, with 17 bases between. The CDR3 region has the DNA TGTGCCAGCTCACAATTGACAGCAAAGTCGGATACGCAGTATTTT. As protein: CASSQLTAKSDTQYF.

The chain has TRBV30 and TRBJ1-1; no clear D. There are 15 residues in the CDR3. Trimming took 1 base from V and 0 from J, leaving 12 bases between them. Germline-derived CDR1 and CDR2 are GTSNPN and SVGIG (reference sequence). The CDR3 nucleotides are TGTGCCTGGAGTGACGTCGAACTATTGAACACTGAAGCTTTCTTT. Translation gives CAWSDVELLNTEAFF.

The V and J genes are TRBV4-2 and TRBJ2-1, with D unresolved. The CDR3 spans 14 residues. V lost 0 bases, J lost 0 bases, and 3 bases lay in between. From germline, CDR1 is LGHNA and CDR2 YNFKEQ. In DNA form, the CDR3 reads TGTGCCAGCAGCCAAGATAGCTCCTACAATGAGCAGTTCTTC. This translates into CASSQDSSYNEQFF.

This clone was seen once. The chain joins TRBV19 to TRBJ2-7; tentatively, D is TRBD1 (5 bases). Germline lookup yields CDR1 LNHDA and CDR2 SQIVND (reference sequence). The CDR3 consists of 13 residues. With 3 bases removed from V and 3 bases from J, the gap between germline ends came to 9 bases. Written as DNA, the CDR3 is TGTGCCAGTAGTATTTCAGGGAACTACGAGCAGTACTTC. Translating gives CASSISGNYEQYF.

The chain carries TRBV18 and TRBJ2-2; 7 bases map to TRBD2. The CDR3 runs 16 residues. Trimming cost V 1 base and J 3 bases; bases outside gene matches: 5. Germline loops: CDR1 KGHSH, CDR2 LQKENI. The CDR3: CASSPRRTRDTGELFF. CDR3 nucleotide sequence: TGTGCCAGCTCACCACGGAGGACTAGGGACACCGGGGAGCTGTTTTTT.

The chain uses TRBV27 and TRBJ1-2, with no clear D. There are 16 residues in the CDR3. Trimming pared 5 bases from V and 4 bases from J, leaving 20 bases between. Germline-derived CDR1 and CDR2 are MNHEY and SMNVEV (reference sequence). The CDR3 sequence is CASSRVQREGLYGYTF. CDR3 sequence (DNA): TGTGCCAGCAGTCGGGTCCAACGGGAGGGCCTCTATGGCTACACCTTC.

The rearrangement links TRBV7-8 to TRBJ2-4, with 9 bases identical to TRBD2. The CDR3 spans 16 residues. V gave up 5 bases and J gave up 0 bases; unmatched junction bases: 5. The germline gives CDR1 SGHVS, CDR2 FQNEAQ. CDR3: CASSDLAGIAKNIQYF. CDR3 nucleotide sequence: TGTGCCAGCAGCGATCTAGCGGGGATAGCCAAAAACATTCAGTACTTC.